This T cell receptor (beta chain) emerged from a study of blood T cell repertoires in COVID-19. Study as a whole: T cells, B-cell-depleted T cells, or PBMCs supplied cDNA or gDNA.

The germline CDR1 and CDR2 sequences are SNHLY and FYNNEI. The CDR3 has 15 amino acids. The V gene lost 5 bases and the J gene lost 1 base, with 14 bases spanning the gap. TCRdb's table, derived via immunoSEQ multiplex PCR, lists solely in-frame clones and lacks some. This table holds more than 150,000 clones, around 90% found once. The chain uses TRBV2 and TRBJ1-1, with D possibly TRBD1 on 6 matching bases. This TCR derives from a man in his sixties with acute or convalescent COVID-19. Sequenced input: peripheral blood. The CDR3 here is CASSFITGRNTEAFF. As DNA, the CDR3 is TGTGCCAGCAGTTTTATAACAGGGAGGAACACTGAAGCTTTCTTT.